Listed below are T cell receptor beta chains from one sample, sequenced in a study of T cell repertoires in cytomegalovirus infection. TCRdb re-called the reads with MiXCR, one entry per CDR3 protein. The table shows 490,000 or so distinct CDR3 sequences, with around 10% occurring only once. Sequenced material: PBMCs. Receptor source: a human donor in good health (CMV status not recorded). Some clones in this sample may be carry-over from other donors' samples. Each CDR3 is given with its conserved first and last residue. D genes are given only for firm matches. Rows give clone size only sometimes, using once, few, many, or a class for an expanded clone.

v_gene,abundance,j_gene,d_gene,CDR3nt,CDR3aa
TRBV2,few,TRBJ1-4,-,TGTGCCAGCACTCCGGGGATCGCTTCAAATGAAAAACTGTTTTTT,CASTPGIASNEKLFF
TRBV20-1,many,TRBJ2-7,-,TGCAGTGCTAGATGGCTAACCTACGAGCAGTACTTC,CSARWLTYEQYF
TRBV12-3/TRBV12-4,few,TRBJ1-3,-,TGTGCCAGCAGTTTAGCCATTATTGGAAACACCATATATTTT,CASSLAIIGNTIYF
TRBV29-1,few,TRBJ2-3,-,TGCAGCGTTGTTGGGAGCGCAGATACGCAGTATTTT,CSVVGSADTQYF
TRBV6-5,once,TRBJ2-7,-,TGTGCCAGCAGTTACTCGAAAAGGCCCGACGAGCAGTACTTC,CASSYSKRPDEQYF
TRBV20-1,many,TRBJ1-1,-,TGCAGTGCTAGGGGCATGAACACTGAAGCTTTCTTT,CSARGMNTEAFF
TRBV20-1,-,TRBJ1-5,TRBD1,TGCAGTGCTAGAACCGGGACAGGTCAGCCCCAGCATTTT,CSARTGTGQPQHF
TRBV19,few,TRBJ1-5,-,TGTGCCAGTAGCTCCAGCACAACTCCGCGGGGAGGTCAGCCCCAGCATTTT,CASSSSTTPRGGQPQHF
TRBV6-5,few,TRBJ2-1,-,TGTGCCAGCGGCCGCTACATGGGTCGCAATGAGCAGTTCTTC,CASGRYMGRNEQFF
TRBV5-6,few,TRBJ1-1,TRBD1,TGTGCCAGCAGCTTGTGGAAGTCAGGGGGTTATACTGAAGCTTTCTTT,CASSLWKSGGYTEAFF
TRBV28,-,TRBJ2-1,-,TGTGCCAGCAGTTTTGGGAGTAGACGGGGTGAGCAGTTCTTC,CASSFGSRRGEQFF
TRBV2,-,TRBJ2-5,TRBD2,TGTGCCAGCAGTGTCGGACTAGCGGGGGGGCCAGAATCAGAGACCCAGTACTTC,CASSVGLAGGPESETQYF
TRBV15,many,TRBJ2-5,-,TGTGCCACCAGCAGAGACCCTAGCAACAATTACCTACACTTC,CATSRDPSNNYLHF
TRBV6-7,many,TRBJ1-5,-,TGTGCCAGCAGTTACTACCATCCGGGACGGGGTCAGCCCCAGCATTTT,CASSYYHPGRGQPQHF
TRBV10-3,many,TRBJ1-1,-,TGTGCCATCGGATTGTCGGTCGCTGAAGCTTTCTTT,CAIGLSVAEAFF
TRBV4-2,-,TRBJ2-2,-,TGTGCCAGCAGCCACTACAACGGGGAGCTGTTTTTT,CASSHYNGELFF
TRBV7-9,many,TRBJ2-3,TRBD2,TGTGCCAGCAGCCCCCACATCCAGCGGGACACAGATACGCAGTATTTT,CASSPHIQRDTDTQYF
TRBV28,many,TRBJ2-2,TRBD1,TGTGCCAGCAGAATGACAGGGAGTAACACCGGGGAGCTGTTTTTT,CASRMTGSNTGELFF
TRBV7-9,many,TRBJ1-2,TRBD1,TGTGCCAGCAGCTCATCCGGGACAGCTAACTATGGCTACACCTTC,CASSSSGTANYGYTF
TRBV4-2,-,TRBJ2-7,-,TGTGCCAGCAGCCAAGCGGGAGAGTCGAGAGAGCAGTACTTC,CASSQAGESREQYF
TRBV5-1,few,TRBJ1-4,-,TGCGCCAGCAGCTCGACCGGGACGGAGAATGAAAAACTGTTTTTT,CASSSTGTENEKLFF
TRBV20-1,-,TRBJ1-3,-,TGCAGTGCTAGGCTCGGTGGAAACACCATATATTTT,CSARLGGNTIYF
TRBV29-1,-,TRBJ2-7,TRBD2,TGCAGCGCTCTAGCGGGAGGCCCCTACGAGCAGTACTTC,CSALAGGPYEQYF
TRBV6-6,many,TRBJ1-6,-,TGTGCCAGCAGTGATCTGGGCCTAACTTATAATTCACCCCTCCACTTT,CASSDLGLTYNSPLHF
TRBV5-1,-,TRBJ1-1,-,TGCGCCAGCAGCGCAGGCTGGGGAAACACTGAAGCTTTCTTT,CASSAGWGNTEAFF
TRBV19,-,TRBJ2-5,-,TGTGCCAGTAGGAGGACAGGAGGGGGCCAAGAGACCCAGTACTTC,CASRRTGGGQETQYF
TRBV11-2,many,TRBJ2-2,-,TGTGCCAGCAGCTCCGGCGTTAGGATTAACACCGGGGAGCTGTTTTTT,CASSSGVRINTGELFF
TRBV2,-,TRBJ1-4,TRBD1,TGTGCCAGCAGGGGACAGGGGGCGAATAATGAAAAACTGTTTTTT,CASRGQGANNEKLFF
TRBV7-2,many,TRBJ2-7,-,TGTGCCAGCAGCTTTTGGGGTGGGCCCTACGAGCAGTACTTC,CASSFWGGPYEQYF
TRBV7-8,many,TRBJ1-4,-,TGTGCCAGCAGCTTACAAGAAAAACTGTTTTTT,CASSLQEKLFF
TRBV12-3/TRBV12-4,many,TRBJ1-2,TRBD1,TGTGCCAGCAGTTTATTGACAGGGGGACCTGGCTACACCTTC,CASSLLTGGPGYTF
TRBV6-1,few,TRBJ1-1,TRBD1,TGTGCCACCCCGAAAAATTGGGGACAGCAGAACACTGAAGCTTTCTTT,CATPKNWGQQNTEAFF
TRBV15,-,TRBJ1-6,-,TGTGCCACCAGCAGAGAGGGGACATCACCCCTCCACTTT,CATSREGTSPLHF
TRBV12-3/TRBV12-4,-,TRBJ2-7,-,TGTGCCAGCAGTTTATTTTCCAGCGGCTCCTACGAGCAGTACTTC,CASSLFSSGSYEQYF
TRBV28,few,TRBJ2-2,-,TGTGCCAGCAGTTTGATGGACACCGGGGAGCTGTTTTTT,CASSLMDTGELFF
TRBV6-2/TRBV6-3,many,TRBJ2-1,TRBD2,TGTGCCAGCAGCCTTAGCGGGGGATCACTCTCCTACAATGAGCAGTTCTTC,CASSLSGGSLSYNEQFF
TRBV15,-,TRBJ1-2,-,TGTGCCACCAGCAGAGATCTAGGGGATGGCTACACCTTC,CATSRDLGDGYTF
TRBV3-1,-,TRBJ2-7,-,TGTGCCAGCAGCCAAGAGTCGGGGTTCCTCCCTAAAGAGCAGTACTTC,CASSQESGFLPKEQYF
TRBV19,many,TRBJ1-1,-,TGTGCCAGTAGTCCCTCAAAAATAACCCAGGGCGGGAATGAAGCTTTCTTT,CASSPSKITQGGNEAFF
TRBV19,many,TRBJ2-3,-,TGTGCCATCGGGGCGATGGATACGCAGTATTTT,CAIGAMDTQYF